These T cell receptor beta chains were read from a single sample in a study of breast tumors, draining lymph nodes, adjacent tissues. MiXCR was run by TCRdb on the multiplex PCR reads, yielding one entry per CDR3 protein. The sample lists around 130,000 distinct CDR3 sequences, 21% occurring once. Sequencing input: axillary lymph node tissue. These receptor sequences come from a female donor with breast cancer. Some clones in this sample may be carry-over from other donors' samples. Each CDR3 is given with its conserved first and last residue. D genes are given only for firm matches. Clone size is given for some rows only: seen once, a few or many times, or a class if the clone is expanded.

j_gene | d_gene | abundance | v_gene | CDR3nt | CDR3aa
TRBJ1-5 | . | many | TRBV3-1 | TGTGCCAGCAGCCCTCAGATAAGCAATCAGCCCCAGCATTTT | CASSPQISNQPQHF
TRBJ2-6 | . | . | TRBV28 | TGTGCCAGCAGTGAAGTTGGGGACGGCACCCGCGGGGCCAACGTCCTGACTTTC | CASSEVGDGTRGANVLTF
TRBJ2-2 | . | many | TRBV5-1 | TGCGCCAGCAGCTACAGCACCGGGGAGCTGTTTTTT | CASSYSTGELFF
TRBJ2-3 | . | many | TRBV29-1 | TGCAGCGTTTCCAGTGGGGTCACAACAGATACGCAGTATTTT | CSVSSGVTTDTQYF
TRBJ2-7 | . | many | TRBV6-5 | TGTGCCAGCAGTCCGGGACTCTCCTACGAGCAGTACTTC | CASSPGLSYEQYF
TRBJ2-2 | . | many | TRBV20-1 | TGCAGTGCTTCCGGGCGGGACGGGGCCGGGGAGCTGTTTTTT | CSASGRDGAGELFF
TRBJ2-1 | . | few | TRBV5-6 | TGTGCCAGCAGCTCGACCGGGCCCCGGGGATACAATGAGCAGTTCTTC | CASSSTGPRGYNEQFF
TRBJ2-1 | . | . | TRBV3-1 | TGTGCCAGCAGCCAAGAGGGTCGGGAAACCTACAATGAGCAGTTCTTC | CASSQEGRETYNEQFF
TRBJ1-3 | . | many | TRBV10-3 | TGTGCCATCAGTTCTGGAAACACCATATATTTT | CAISSGNTIYF
TRBJ2-7 | . | . | TRBV5-1 | . | CASSFYICSASLPLGSSYEQYF
TRBJ2-1 | TRBD2 | many | TRBV15 | TGTGCCACCAGCAGAGACCGACTAGCGGGAGGCTACAATGAGCAGTTCTTC | CATSRDRLAGGYNEQFF
TRBJ2-5 | . | many | TRBV4-1 | TGCGCCAGCAGCCAAGGTGTCGCTAGCGCGAGGGAGACCCAGTACTTC | CASSQGVASARETQYF
TRBJ2-7 | TRBD1 | many | TRBV7-9 | TGTGCCAGCAGCTTAGTAGGCGGCGGTCCAGGGGGCTCGTACGAGCAGTACTTC | CASSLVGGGPGGSYEQYF
TRBJ2-7 | . | many | TRBV5-5 | TGTGCCAGCAGTTCACTCTACGAGCAGTACTTC | CASSSLYEQYF
TRBJ1-2 | . | many | TRBV2 | TGTGCCAGCAGTGGTCTGGGACGGACTAACTATGGCTACACCTTC | CASSGLGRTNYGYTF
TRBJ2-1 | TRBD2 | many | TRBV11-2 | TGTGCCAGCAGCCCTAGGCTAGCGGTCCCCTTGAATGAGCAGTTCTTC | CASSPRLAVPLNEQFF
TRBJ2-3 | TRBD2 | . | TRBV28 | TGTGCCAGCAGTGCTCCCGGGGGGGGGGAGCAGTATTTT | CASSAPGGGEQYF
TRBJ2-2 | TRBD2 | few | TRBV6-5 | TGTGCCAGCAGGCCTAGCGGGAGGGGGAACACCGGGGAGCTGTTTTTT | CASRPSGRGNTGELFF
TRBJ2-2 | . | many | TRBV11-2 | TGTGCCAGCAGCATATTACCGGGGACCGCTGGGGGCGGGGAGCTGTTTTTT | CASSILPGTAGGGELFF
TRBJ1-1 | . | . | TRBV7-3 | TGTGCCAGCAGCTTACAGATGAACACTGAAGCTTTCTTT | CASSLQMNTEAFF
TRBJ2-5 | . | . | TRBV18 | TGTGCCAGCTCATCAAACAGGACGGCGAAGACCCAGTACTTC | CASSSNRTAKTQYF
TRBJ1-5 | . | many | TRBV20-1 | TGCAGTGCGAGACTTGGGGGGGCAGGCAATCAGCCCCAGCATTTT | CSARLGGAGNQPQHF
TRBJ1-6 | . | many | TRBV30 | TGTGCCTGGAGTGTATGGGGCGAAGGGAGGAATTCACCCCTCCACTTT | CAWSVWGEGRNSPLHF
TRBJ2-1 | TRBD1 | many | TRBV5-1 | TGCGCCACCAAGTATGGGACAGGGGGCGATGAGCAGTTCTTC | CATKYGTGGDEQFF
TRBJ2-1 | . | . | TRBV28 | TGTGCCAGCAGTTTCGAAAAAGGATACAATGAGCAGTTCTTC | CASSFEKGYNEQFF
TRBJ2-6 | . | few | TRBV5-1 | TGCGCCAGCAGCTTGGATAGTAGCGGTACCTCTGGGGCCAACGTCCTGACTTTC | CASSLDSSGTSGANVLTF
TRBJ2-3 | TRBD2 | many | TRBV20-1 | TGCAGTGCTAAAAAAACTAGCGGGAGAACAGATACGCAGTATTTT | CSAKKTSGRTDTQYF
TRBJ2-7 | . | many | TRBV6-2/TRBV6-3 | TGTGCCAGCAGTTTAGAGGGAGCCTACGAGCAGTACTTC | CASSLEGAYEQYF
TRBJ1-5 | . | many | TRBV20-1 | TGCAGTGCTAGAGTCGACATTAGGCAGCCCCAGCATTTT | CSARVDIRQPQHF
TRBJ1-4 | TRBD1 | few | TRBV28 | TGTGCCAGCAGCTCCGGGACAGGGGAAGGAAAACTGTTTTTT | CASSSGTGEGKLFF
TRBJ1-5 | . | few | TRBV19 | TGTGCCAGTAGTCTTCTGACAACCTATCAGCCCCAGCATTTT | CASSLLTTYQPQHF
TRBJ2-1 | TRBD2 | many | TRBV6-5 | TGTGCCAGCAGCTCCGGGACTAGCTTTGAGCAGTTCTTC | CASSSGTSFEQFF
TRBJ2-6 | . | . | TRBV28 | TGTGCCAGCAGTCGTTTAGCCCGGATCTCTGGGGCCAACGTCCTGACTTTC | CASSRLARISGANVLTF
TRBJ2-1 | TRBD2 | many | TRBV20-1 | TGCAGTGCTAGACTTCCGGGACTAGGCTCCAATGAGCAGTTCTTC | CSARLPGLGSNEQFF
TRBJ2-5 | TRBD1 | . | TRBV5-4 | TGTGCCAGCAGCCGGGCCGACAGGGCAGGGGCAGAGACCCAGTACTTC | CASSRADRAGAETQYF
TRBJ2-3 | . | many | TRBV11-2 | TGTGCCAGCAGCTTAGATGTACCAGATACGCAGTATTTT | CASSLDVPDTQYF
TRBJ1-2 | TRBD1 | . | TRBV19 | TGTGCCAGCCACCCGGGACAGCCGAAACTTTGTGGCTACACCTTC | CASHPGQPKLCGYTF
TRBJ2-7 | . | many | TRBV19 | TGTGCAAGTAAGGTAGGGGTCCGGTCCGTGTACGAGCAGTACTTC | CASKVGVRSVYEQYF
TRBJ1-4 | . | many | TRBV5-1 | TGCGCCAGCACCCAGGGAGCGTTTGTGGCTAATGAAAAACTGTTTTTT | CASTQGAFVANEKLFF
TRBJ2-7 | . | many | TRBV30 | TGTGCCTGGAGTCCAGGACATATCGAGCAGTACTTC | CAWSPGHIEQYF
TRBJ1-2 | . | many | TRBV11-2 | TGTGCCAGCAGCCCCATGGCAGGGGAGAGCTATGGCTACACCTTC | CASSPMAGESYGYTF
TRBJ2-5 | TRBD1 | . | TRBV6-1 | TGTGCCAGCAGGGAATATAGGACAGGGGCGTCAGAGACCCAGTACTTC | CASREYRTGASETQYF
TRBJ2-7 | . | many | TRBV7-9 | TGTGCCAGCAGCGTCTCTGGGCTTGAGGAGCAGTACTTC | CASSVSGLEEQYF
TRBJ2-5 | TRBD1 | many | TRBV4-1 | TGCGCCAGCAGCCGCTGGGACAGGGAAGAGACCCAGTACTTC | CASSRWDREETQYF
TRBJ2-5 | . | many | TRBV5-1 | TGCGCCAGCAGCCCTAACGGAGGGGAGACCCAGTACTTC | CASSPNGGETQYF
TRBJ2-7 | . | many | TRBV5-5 | TGTGCCAGCAGCTTGAGCTGGGTGGAGTCCTACGAGCAGTACTTC | CASSLSWVESYEQYF
TRBJ2-1 | . | many | TRBV29-1 | TGCAGCGTTGGAACTCGCGGTGAGCAGTTCTTC | CSVGTRGEQFF
TRBJ2-7 | . | many | TRBV20-1 | TGCAGTGCTAGACCGCAGGGCTACGAGCAGTACTTC | CSARPQGYEQYF
TRBJ2-7 | . | . | TRBV29-1 | TGCAGCGTTGTAAGGGACAAGCAGTACTTC | CSVVRDKQYF
TRBJ2-7 | . | many | TRBV20-1 | TGCAGTGCTAGAGAGGTCGGGAGAAGCGAGCAGTACTTC | CSAREVGRSEQYF
TRBJ2-3 | . | . | TRBV7-8 | TGTGCCAGCAGCTTAGCTCGACCAGATACGCAGTATTTT | CASSLARPDTQYF
TRBJ2-1 | TRBD2 | many | TRBV3-1 | TGTGCCAGCAGCCAAAGATTAGCGGGAGACGAGCAGTTCTTC | CASSQRLAGDEQFF
TRBJ2-1 | TRBD2 | many | TRBV10-3 | TGTGCCATCAGTGAGGGCGGGAGCGCCTCCTACAATGAGCAGTTCTTC | CAISEGGSASYNEQFF
TRBJ2-2 | . | many | TRBV11-3 | TGTGCCAGCAGCTCCACAAGGAACACCGGGGAGCTGTTTTTT | CASSSTRNTGELFF